The rows below give T cell receptor beta chains drawn from one sample of a study of T cell repertoires in cytomegalovirus infection. TCRdb independently ran MiXCR on the reads; one entry per CDR3 protein. The sample holds around 450,000 distinct CDR3 sequences, about 11% seen once. Material: PBMCs. The receptor source for this set is a human donor in good health (CMV status not recorded). Some clones in this sample may be carry-over from other donors' samples. The CDR3 runs from the conserved cysteine through the conserved F or W. Fields, in order: D gene, J gene, V gene, clone size, CDR3 protein, CDR3 DNA. A D gene is named only where the DNA matches it firmly. Clone size is not always given. Where it is, it says once, few, many or a class for expanded clones.

.	TRBJ1-1	TRBV7-3	many	CASSSGAGGTEAFF	TGTGCCAGCAGTTCAGGGGCGGGGGGGACTGAAGCTTTCTTT
.	TRBJ2-7	TRBV11-2	few	CASSLEAQTGGMYF	TGTGCCAGCAGCTTAGAGGCCCAGACAGGAGGGATGTACTTC
TRBD2	TRBJ2-1	TRBV29-1	few	CSVDGTSGYNEQFF	TGCAGCGTAGACGGGACTAGCGGATACAATGAGCAGTTCTTC
.	TRBJ2-5	TRBV29-1	many	CSVFGRSQETQYF	TGCAGCGTCTTTGGAAGGTCGCAAGAGACCCAGTACTTC
.	TRBJ2-1	TRBV20-1	few	CSTRAYNEQFF	TGCAGTACCCGGGCCTACAATGAGCAGTTCTTC
.	TRBJ1-1	TRBV7-2	many	CASSLGGLNTEAFF	TGTGCCAGCAGCTTGGGGGGGCTTAACACTGAAGCTTTCTTT
.	TRBJ2-1	TRBV9	many	CASSVAGNHNEQFF	TGTGCCAGCAGCGTAGCCGGGAACCACAATGAGCAGTTCTTC
TRBD1	TRBJ1-2	TRBV6-1	many	CASSQQGANYGYTF	TGTGCCAGCAGCCAACAGGGGGCCAACTATGGCTACACCTTC
TRBD2	TRBJ2-5	TRBV18	.	CASSPTSGARAETQYF	TGTGCCAGCTCACCAACTAGCGGGGCCAGGGCAGAGACCCAGTACTTC
.	TRBJ2-7	TRBV7-3	many	CASSLKPDQPYEQYF	TGTGCCAGCAGCTTAAAGCCGGACCAGCCCTACGAGCAGTACTTC